Below are 18 T cell receptor beta chains sequenced from a single sample in a study of T cell repertoires in cytomegalovirus infection. In TCRdb, the reads were re-called with MiXCR into one record per CDR3 protein. This sample has 290,000 or so distinct CDR3 sequences; 9.6% occur once, and the top ten carry over 2.5%. The sequencing sample was made of PBMCs. The receptors originated from a human donor in good health (CMV status not recorded). Some clones in this sample may be carry-over from other donors' samples.

This clonotype was detected ten times or more. V is TRBV18 and J is TRBJ2-3; 7 bases map to TRBD1. Losses at the gene ends were 3 bases for V and 1 base for J; bases not matched to a gene: 7. Per the germline V gene, CDR1 is KGHSH and CDR2 is LQKENI. The CDR3 loop spans 16 amino acids. The CDR3 DNA reads as TGTGCCAGCTCACCTTACGACAGGGTTGGCACAGATACGCAGTATTTT. As protein: CASSPYDRVGTDTQYF.

Many counts were recorded for this clonotype. This chain uses TRBV7-9 with TRBJ2-1; 14 bases are shared with TRBD2. V lost 5 bases to trimming and J lost 6 bases; unmatched junction nucleotides: 12. Germline values: CDR1 SEHNR, CDR2 FQNEAQ (reference sequence). This CDR3 spans 18 amino acids. The CDR3 region is CASSPRPGTSGGSNEQFF. CDR3 nucleotides: TGTGCCAGCAGCCCACGTCCCGGGACTAGCGGGGGATCCAATGAGCAGTTCTTC.

This clonotype was found many times. The chain carries TRBV20-1 and TRBJ2-2; D assignment may be TRBD1 or TRBD2 (5 bases each). The CDR3 covers 15 residues. The germline CDR1 and CDR2 sequences are DFQATT and SNEGSKA (reference sequence). V was clipped by 6 bases and J by 8 bases, with 22 bases between them. The CDR3 reads CSALTFRGPKGELFF. CDR3 nucleotide sequence: TGCAGTGCACTTACCTTTCGGGGCCCTAAGGGGGAGCTGTTTTTT.

This clonotype turned up a few times. The rearrangement joins TRBV27 to TRBJ2-3; 9 bases line up with TRBD2. The CDR3 is 15 amino acids. The ends lost 7 bases at V and 0 bases at J; junction bases unmatched: 5. Germline V gene lookup returns CDR1 MNHEY and CDR2 SMNVEV (reference sequence). The CDR3 bases are TGTGCCAGCAAGAGCGGGGGGACTAGCACAGATACGCAGTATTTT. It specifies CASKSGGTSTDTQYF.

The chain employs TRBV9 and TRBJ1-1, with a possible D match to TRBD1 (5 bases). The length of the CDR3 is 15 residues. The V gene lost 3 bases and the J gene lost 1 base, with 13 bases spanning the gap. Germline V gene data show CDR1 as SGDLS and CDR2 as YYNGEE. The CDR3 region is CASSDKLTGNTEAFF. The CDR3 bases are TGTGCCAGCAGCGATAAACTTACAGGGAACACTGAAGCTTTCTTT.

This clonotype was seen many times. CDR3 bases: TGTGCCAGCTGGGACAGGCGTCAGCCCCAGCATTTT. This gives the protein CASWDRRQPQHF. The rearrangement joins TRBV6-1 to TRBJ1-5, with 8 nucleotides matching TRBD1. The V and J ends lost 8 bases and 6 bases, in that order; junction bases with no gene match: 3. CDR1 and CDR2 (germline): MNHNS, SASEGT. The CDR3 has 12 residues.

This clonotype was picked up many times. The chain employs TRBV6-2 or TRBV6-3 and TRBJ2-5, with D tentatively TRBD2 (5 bases). V dropped 0 bases and J dropped 5 bases, with 13 bases sitting between them. Germline CDR1 and CDR2: MNHEY and SVGEGT. The CDR3 runs to 15 residues. Here the CDR3 DNA reads TGTGCCAGCAGTTACTCGGTAGGGAGAAGGGAGACCCAGTACTTC. Encoded protein: CASSYSVGRRETQYF.

This clonotype showed up many times. The rearrangement joins TRBV6-1 to TRBJ2-3; 7 nucleotides agree with TRBD1. Trimming removed 1 base from V and 8 bases from J; junction bases left unmatched: 9. Germline CDR1 MNHNS, CDR2 SASEGT. The CDR3 loop spans 15 amino acids. CDR3 nucleotides: TGTGCCAGCAGTGAAGAAGGACAGGCCCTTGGTACGCAGTATTTT. Residues: CASSEEGQALGTQYF.

The V and J genes are TRBV15 and TRBJ2-2; possibly TRBD1 for D (5 bases). The ends were cut back, 8 bases at V and 4 bases at J, with 20 bases in the middle. Germline CDR1 and CDR2: LNHNV and YYDKDF (reference sequence). The CDR3 consists of 16 residues. The CDR3 sequence: CATGHPFFQLTGELFF. The CDR3 coding sequence is TGTGCCACCGGACACCCTTTCTTTCAGCTCACCGGGGAGCTGTTTTTT.

This clonotype was seen many times. V is TRBV20-1 and J is TRBJ1-1; 9 bases fit TRBD1. The V and J ends lost 6 bases and 3 bases, in that order; junction bases with no gene match: 5. Germline V gene sequence: CDR1 DFQATT, CDR2 SNEGSKA (reference sequence). The CDR3 totals 13 residues. In nucleotides, the CDR3 is TGCAGTGCCCCGGGACAGGGTGACACTGAAGCTTTCTTT. Translation: CSAPGQGDTEAFF.

Ten or more counts support this clonotype. This rearrangement joins TRBV7-2 to TRBJ2-2; D is uncertain. The V and J ends lost 5 bases and 0 bases respectively, with 13 bases between them. Germline CDR1 and CDR2: SGHTA and FQGNSA. The CDR3 spans 16 residues. The CDR3 protein is CASSLRARSNTGELFF. In nucleotides, the CDR3 is TGTGCCAGCAGCCTTAGGGCCCGATCGAACACCGGGGAGCTGTTTTTT.

This clonotype was seen repeatedly, ten times or more. The rearrangement links TRBV29-1 to TRBJ2-7; a weak D match, TRBD2 (5 bases). The CDR3 is made up of 13 amino acids. The germline CDR1 and CDR2 sequences are SQVTM and ANQGSEA. Trimming left V 4 bases short and J 2 bases short, with 12 bases between. CDR3 nucleotide sequence: TGCAGCGTTGCTATGCGGGCCCCCTACGAGCAGTACTTC. It translates to CSVAMRAPYEQYF.

This clonotype has just one count. The chain joins TRBV12-3 or TRBV12-4 to TRBJ1-5; TRBD1 might be the D (6 bases). This CDR3 has 15 amino acids. V was trimmed by 5 bases and J by 3 bases, leaving 14 bases between them. The CDR3 sequence: CASSRGGINNQPQHF. In DNA form, the CDR3 reads TGTGCCAGCAGTCGCGGGGGCATCAACAATCAGCCCCAGCATTTT.

This sequence joins TRBV20-1 and TRBJ2-3; D call uncertain. The V end lost 1 base, the J end lost 1 base, and 15 bases lay between the germline ends. The CDR3 extends over 16 amino acids. Germline V gene lookup returns CDR1 DFQATT and CDR2 SNEGSKA (reference sequence). CDR3 sequence reads: CSARVGSIPGTDTQYF. The CDR3 region has the DNA TGCAGTGCTAGAGTAGGGTCGATTCCAGGCACAGATACGCAGTATTTT.

This clonotype was found many times. J is TRBJ2-3 and V is TRBV7-2; 13 positions agree with TRBD2. The CDR3 length is 18 residues. V lost 4 bases to trimming and J lost 4 bases; unmatched junction nucleotides: 11. From germline, CDR1 is SGHTA and CDR2 FQGNSA. CDR3 DNA sequence: TGTGCCAGCAGCTATCGACTAGCGGGGGGCCGCGTAGCAGATACGCAGTATTTT. This codes for CASSYRLAGGRVADTQYF. The full variable domain, completed using reference TRBV7-2 and TRBJ2-3, is GAGVSQSPSNKVTEKGKDVELRCDPISGHTALYWYRQSLGQGLEFLIYFQGNSAPDKSGLPSDRFSAERTGGSVSTLTIQRTQQEDSAVYLCASSYRLAGGRVADTQYFGPGTRLTVL.

This clonotype has a handful of counts. The rearrangement uses TRBV6-2 or TRBV6-3 and TRBJ2-5, with 8 bases fitting TRBD1. The CDR3 sequence is 17 residues long. V trimming: 0 bases; J trimming: 4 bases; junction bases outside the gene matches: 10. Germline V gene sequence: CDR1 MNHEY, CDR2 SVGEGT. CDR3 region: CASSYSGGQGARETQYF. CDR3 DNA: TGTGCCAGCAGTTACTCAGGAGGACAGGGAGCAAGAGAGACCCAGTACTTC.

This clonotype was observed many times. The genes are TRBV25-1 and TRBJ2-3; TRBD1 aligns across 12 bases. CDR1 and CDR2 from the germline V gene are MGHDK and SYGVNS. V dropped 8 bases and J dropped 5; count of bases not matched to a gene: 8. This CDR3 region has 15 residues. The CDR3 coding sequence is TGTGCCAGCGAAAGGGGGACAGGGGGCGTAGATACGCAGTATTTT. Amino acids: CASERGTGGVDTQYF.

There are many counts of this clonotype. V and J are TRBV7-8 and TRBJ2-7; 7 bases align to TRBD1. The CDR3 runs to 14 residues. V shed 1 base, J shed 2 bases, and the junction held 2 bases outside the gene matches. CDR1 is SGHVS, CDR2 FQNEAQ, per germline. The CDR3 is CASSLEGAAYEQYV. CDR3 in DNA: TGTGCCAGCAGCTTAGAGGGGGCGGCCTACGAGCAGTACGTC.